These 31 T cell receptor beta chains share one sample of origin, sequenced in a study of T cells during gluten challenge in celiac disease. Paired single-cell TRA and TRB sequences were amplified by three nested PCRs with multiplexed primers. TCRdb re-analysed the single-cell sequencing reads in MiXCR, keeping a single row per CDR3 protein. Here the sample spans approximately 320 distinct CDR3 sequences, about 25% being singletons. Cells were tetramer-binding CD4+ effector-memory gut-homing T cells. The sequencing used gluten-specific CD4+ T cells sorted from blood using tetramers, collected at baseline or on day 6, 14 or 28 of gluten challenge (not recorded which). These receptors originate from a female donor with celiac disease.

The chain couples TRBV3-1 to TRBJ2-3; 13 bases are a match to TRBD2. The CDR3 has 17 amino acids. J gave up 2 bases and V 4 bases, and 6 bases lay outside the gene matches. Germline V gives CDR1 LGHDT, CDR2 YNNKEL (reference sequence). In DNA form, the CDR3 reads TGTGCCAGCAGCCCCTGGACTAGCGGGGGCTACACAGATACGCAGTATTTT. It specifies CASSPWTSGGYTDTQYF.

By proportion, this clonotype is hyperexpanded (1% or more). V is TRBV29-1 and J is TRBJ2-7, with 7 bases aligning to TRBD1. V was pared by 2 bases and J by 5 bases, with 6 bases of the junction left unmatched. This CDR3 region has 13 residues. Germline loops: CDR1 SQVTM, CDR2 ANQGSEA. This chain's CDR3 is CSVEPARGHEQYF. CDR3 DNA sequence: TGCAGCGTTGAACCAGCGAGGGGGCACGAGCAGTACTTC.

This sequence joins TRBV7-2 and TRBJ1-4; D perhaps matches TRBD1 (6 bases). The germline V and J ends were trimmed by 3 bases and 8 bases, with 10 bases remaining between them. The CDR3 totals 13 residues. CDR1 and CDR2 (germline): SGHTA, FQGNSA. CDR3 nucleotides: TGTGCCAGCAGCTTCATACAGGGCGAAAAACTGTTTTTT. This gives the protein CASSFIQGEKLFF.

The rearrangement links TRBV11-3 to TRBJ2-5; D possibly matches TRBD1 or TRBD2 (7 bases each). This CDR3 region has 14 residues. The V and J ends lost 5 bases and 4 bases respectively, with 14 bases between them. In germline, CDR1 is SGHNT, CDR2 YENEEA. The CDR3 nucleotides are TGTGCCAGCAGCCCCCAGGGGGGGCCAGAGACCCAGTACTTC. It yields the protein CASSPQGGPETQYF.

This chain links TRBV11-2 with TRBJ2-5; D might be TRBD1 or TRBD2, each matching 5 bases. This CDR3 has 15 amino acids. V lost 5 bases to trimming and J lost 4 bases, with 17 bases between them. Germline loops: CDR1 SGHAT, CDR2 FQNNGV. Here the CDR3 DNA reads TGTGCCAGCAGCCCAGCCGGGACGCAGGGAGAGACCCAGTACTTC. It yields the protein CASSPAGTQGETQYF.

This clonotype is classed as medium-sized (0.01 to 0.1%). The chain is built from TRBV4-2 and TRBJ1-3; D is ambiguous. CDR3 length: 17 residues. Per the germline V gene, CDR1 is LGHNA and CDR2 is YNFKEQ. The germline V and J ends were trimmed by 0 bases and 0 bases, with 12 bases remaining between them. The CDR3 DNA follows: TGTGCCAGCAGCCAAGATGGTCCAGTTACCTCTGGAAACACCATATATTTT. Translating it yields CASSQDGPVTSGNTIYF.

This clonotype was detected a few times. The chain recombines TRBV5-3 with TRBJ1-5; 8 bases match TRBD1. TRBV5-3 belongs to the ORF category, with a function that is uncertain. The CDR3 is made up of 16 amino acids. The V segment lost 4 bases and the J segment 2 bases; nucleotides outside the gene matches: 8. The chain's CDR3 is CARSRSRGQGNQPQHF. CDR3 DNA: TGTGCCAGAAGCCGATCCAGGGGGCAGGGCAATCAGCCCCAGCATTTT.

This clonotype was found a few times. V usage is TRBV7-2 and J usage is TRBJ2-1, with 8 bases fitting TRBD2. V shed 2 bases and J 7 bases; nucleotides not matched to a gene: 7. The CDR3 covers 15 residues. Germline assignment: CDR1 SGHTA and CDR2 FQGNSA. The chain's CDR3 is CASSLRAGDENEQFF. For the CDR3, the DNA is TGTGCCAGCAGCTTAAGAGCGGGAGATGAGAATGAGCAGTTCTTC.

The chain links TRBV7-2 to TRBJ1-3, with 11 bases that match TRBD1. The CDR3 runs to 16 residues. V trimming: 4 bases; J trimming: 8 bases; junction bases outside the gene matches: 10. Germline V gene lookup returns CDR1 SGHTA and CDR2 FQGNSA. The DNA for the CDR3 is TGTGCCAGCAGCTCGACGGGACAGGGGGTTTTCCACACCATATATTTT. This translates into CASSSTGQGVFHTIYF.

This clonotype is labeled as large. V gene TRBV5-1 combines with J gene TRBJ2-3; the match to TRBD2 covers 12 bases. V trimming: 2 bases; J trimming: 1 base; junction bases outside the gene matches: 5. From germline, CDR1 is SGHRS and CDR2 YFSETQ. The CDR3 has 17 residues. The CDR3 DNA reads TGCGCCAGCAGCTTAACGGCTAGCGGGGGGGGCACAGATACGCAGTATTTT. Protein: CASSLTASGGGTDTQYF. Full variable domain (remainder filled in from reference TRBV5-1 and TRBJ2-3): KAGVTQTPRYLIKTRGQQVTLSCSPISGHRSVSWYQQTPGQGLQFLFEYFSETQRNKGNFPGRFSGRQFSNSRSEMNVSTLELGDSALYLCASSLTASGGGTDTQYFGPGTRLTVL.

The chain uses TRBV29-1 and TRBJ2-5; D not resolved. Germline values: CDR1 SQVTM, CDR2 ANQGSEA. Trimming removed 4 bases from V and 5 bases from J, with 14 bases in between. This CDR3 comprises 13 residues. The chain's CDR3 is CSVGAALGETQYF. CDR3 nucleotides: TGCAGCGTTGGGGCAGCCCTCGGGGAGACCCAGTACTTC.

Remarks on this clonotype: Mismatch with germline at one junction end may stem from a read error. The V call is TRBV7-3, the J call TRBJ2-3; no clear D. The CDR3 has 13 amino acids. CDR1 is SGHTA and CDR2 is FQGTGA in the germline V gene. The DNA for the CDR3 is TGTGCCATCAGCTTCCGAAGCACAGATACGCAGTATTTT. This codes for CAISFRSTDTQYF.

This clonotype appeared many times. CDR3 sequence reads: CATSSWGTDTQYF. CDR3 DNA: TGTGCCACCAGCTCGTGGGGCACAGATACGCAGTATTTT. V gene TRBV15 combines with J gene TRBJ2-3; D ambiguous. CDR1 and CDR2 (germline): LNHNV, YYDKDF (reference sequence). V was cut by 5 bases and J by 1 base, with 7 bases left in between. The CDR3 spans 13 residues.

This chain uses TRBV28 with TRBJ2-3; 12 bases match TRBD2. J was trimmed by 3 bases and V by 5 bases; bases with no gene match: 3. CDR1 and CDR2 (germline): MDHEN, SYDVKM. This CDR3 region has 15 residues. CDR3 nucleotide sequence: TGTGCCAGCAGTACACTAGCGGGGGGAACAGATACGCAGTATTTT. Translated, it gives CASSTLAGGTDTQYF.

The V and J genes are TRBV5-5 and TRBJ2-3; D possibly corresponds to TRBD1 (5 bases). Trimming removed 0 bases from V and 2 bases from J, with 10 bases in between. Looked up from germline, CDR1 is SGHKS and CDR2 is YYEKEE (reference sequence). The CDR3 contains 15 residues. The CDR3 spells CASSLVGHITDTQYF. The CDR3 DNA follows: TGTGCCAGCAGCTTGGTCGGACATATCACAGATACGCAGTATTTT.

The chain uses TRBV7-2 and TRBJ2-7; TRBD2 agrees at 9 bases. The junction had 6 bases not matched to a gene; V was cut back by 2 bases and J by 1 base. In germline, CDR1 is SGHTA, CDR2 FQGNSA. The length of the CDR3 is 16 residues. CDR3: CASSLLAGVPSYEQYF. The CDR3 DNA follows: TGTGCCAGCAGCTTATTAGCGGGGGTTCCTTCCTACGAGCAGTACTTC.

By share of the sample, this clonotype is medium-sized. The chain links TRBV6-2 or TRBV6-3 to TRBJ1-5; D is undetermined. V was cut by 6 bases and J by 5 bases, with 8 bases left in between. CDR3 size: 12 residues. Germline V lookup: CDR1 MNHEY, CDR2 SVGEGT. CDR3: CASRKWDQPQHF. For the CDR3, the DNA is TGTGCCAGCAGGAAGTGGGATCAGCCCCAGCATTTT.

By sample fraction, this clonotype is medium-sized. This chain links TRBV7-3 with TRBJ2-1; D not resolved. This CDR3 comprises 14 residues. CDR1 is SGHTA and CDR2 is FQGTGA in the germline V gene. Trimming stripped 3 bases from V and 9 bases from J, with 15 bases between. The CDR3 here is CASSFSPWVPEQFF. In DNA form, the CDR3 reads TGTGCCAGCAGCTTCTCGCCCTGGGTTCCTGAGCAGTTCTTC.

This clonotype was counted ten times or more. As DNA, the CDR3 is TGCAGCGTTGCTACAGGGGAATGGGGTCAGCCCCAGCATTTT. Protein product: CSVATGEWGQPQHF. This chain joins TRBV29-1 and TRBJ1-5; 7 nucleotides match TRBD1. The length of the CDR3 is 14 residues. V dropped 4 bases and J dropped 6; count of bases not matched to a gene: 9. CDR1 and CDR2 from the germline V gene are SQVTM and ANQGSEA.

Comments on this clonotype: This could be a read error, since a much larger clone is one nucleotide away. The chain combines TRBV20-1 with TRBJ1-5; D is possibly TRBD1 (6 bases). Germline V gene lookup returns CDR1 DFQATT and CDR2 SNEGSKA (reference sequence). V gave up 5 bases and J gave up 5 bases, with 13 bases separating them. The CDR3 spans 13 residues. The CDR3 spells CSALRQVDQPQHF. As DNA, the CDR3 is TGCAGTGCTTTGCGACAGGTCGATCAGCCCCAGCATTTT.

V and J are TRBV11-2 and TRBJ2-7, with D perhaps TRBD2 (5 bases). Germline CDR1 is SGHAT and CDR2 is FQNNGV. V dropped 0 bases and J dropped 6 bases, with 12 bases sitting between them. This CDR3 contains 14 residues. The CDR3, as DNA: TGTGCCAGCAGCTTAGATTTCTCCGGAGGCGAGCAGTACTTC. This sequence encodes CASSLDFSGGEQYF.

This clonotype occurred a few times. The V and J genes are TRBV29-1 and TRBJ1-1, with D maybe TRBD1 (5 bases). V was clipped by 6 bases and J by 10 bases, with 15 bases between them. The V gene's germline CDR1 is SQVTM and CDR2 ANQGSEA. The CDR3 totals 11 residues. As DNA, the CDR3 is TGCAGCGTCGGACATGGGGAGAGAGCTTTCTTT. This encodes CSVGHGERAFF.

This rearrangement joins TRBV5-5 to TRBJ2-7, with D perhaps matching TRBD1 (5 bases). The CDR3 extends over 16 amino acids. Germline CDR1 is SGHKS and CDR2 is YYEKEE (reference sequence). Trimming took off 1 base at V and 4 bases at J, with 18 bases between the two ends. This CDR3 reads CASSLRQQKPPYEQYF. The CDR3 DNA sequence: TGTGCCAGCAGCTTGCGACAGCAGAAGCCCCCTTACGAGCAGTACTTC.

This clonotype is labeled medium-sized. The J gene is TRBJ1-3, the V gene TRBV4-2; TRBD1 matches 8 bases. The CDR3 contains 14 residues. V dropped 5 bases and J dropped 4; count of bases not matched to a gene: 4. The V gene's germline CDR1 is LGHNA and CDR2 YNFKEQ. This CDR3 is CASSSRQGGNTIYF. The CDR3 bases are TGTGCCAGCAGCTCACGACAGGGGGGAAACACCATATATTTT.

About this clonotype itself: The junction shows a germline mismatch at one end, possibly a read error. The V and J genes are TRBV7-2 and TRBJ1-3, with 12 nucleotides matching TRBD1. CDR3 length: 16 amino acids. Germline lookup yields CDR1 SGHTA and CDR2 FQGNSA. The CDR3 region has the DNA TGTGCCAGCAGCTCGACGGGACAGGGGGCTTTCCACACCACATATTTT. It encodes CASSSTGQGAFHTTYF.

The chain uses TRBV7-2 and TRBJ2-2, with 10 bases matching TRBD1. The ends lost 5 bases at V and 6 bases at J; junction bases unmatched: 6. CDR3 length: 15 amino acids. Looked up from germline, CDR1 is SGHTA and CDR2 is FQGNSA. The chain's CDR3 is CASSRHGQGAGELFF. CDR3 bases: TGTGCCAGCAGCCGCCACGGACAGGGGGCCGGGGAGCTGTTTTTT.

The CDR3 protein is CASSPAGEEDEQFF. In nucleotides, the CDR3 is TGTGCCAGCTCACCCGCAGGGGAAGAGGATGAGCAGTTCTTC. This chain joins TRBV18 and TRBJ2-1; a possible D gene is TRBD1 (6 bases). V shed 3 bases and J shed 8 bases, with 14 bases lying between them. CDR1 and CDR2 from the germline V gene are KGHSH and LQKENI. The CDR3 has 14 amino acids.

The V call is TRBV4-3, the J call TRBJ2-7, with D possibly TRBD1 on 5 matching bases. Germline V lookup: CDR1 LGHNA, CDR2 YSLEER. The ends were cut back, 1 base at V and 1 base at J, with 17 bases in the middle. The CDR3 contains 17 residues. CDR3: CASSQVYGHITSYEQYF. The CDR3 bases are TGCGCCAGCAGCCAAGTATATGGACACATTACGTCCTACGAGCAGTACTTC.

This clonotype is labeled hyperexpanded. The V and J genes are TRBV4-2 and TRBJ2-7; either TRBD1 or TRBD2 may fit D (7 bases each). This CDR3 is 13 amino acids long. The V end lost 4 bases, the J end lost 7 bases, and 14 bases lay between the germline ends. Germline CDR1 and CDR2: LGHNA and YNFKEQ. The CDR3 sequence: CASSPYRGGEQYF. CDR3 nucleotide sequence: TGTGCCAGCAGCCCGTACAGGGGAGGGGAGCAGTACTTC.

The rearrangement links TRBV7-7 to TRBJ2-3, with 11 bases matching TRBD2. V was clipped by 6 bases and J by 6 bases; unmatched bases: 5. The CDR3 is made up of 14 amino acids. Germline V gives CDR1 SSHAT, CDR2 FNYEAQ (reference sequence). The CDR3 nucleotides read TGTGCCAGCAGTACGCTAGCGGGAGGCGATACGCAGTATTTT. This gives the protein CASSTLAGGDTQYF.

The DNA of the CDR3 is TGTGCCAGTAGCAATCGACAGGGGCAAGGCTACACCTTC. Residues: CASSNRQGQGYTF. The rearrangement links TRBV19 to TRBJ1-2; 8 bases agree with TRBD1. Trimming at V came to 6 bases and at J to 8 bases, leaving 8 bases not matched to a gene. The germline V gene has CDR1 LNHDA and CDR2 SQIVND (reference sequence). This CDR3 comprises 13 residues.